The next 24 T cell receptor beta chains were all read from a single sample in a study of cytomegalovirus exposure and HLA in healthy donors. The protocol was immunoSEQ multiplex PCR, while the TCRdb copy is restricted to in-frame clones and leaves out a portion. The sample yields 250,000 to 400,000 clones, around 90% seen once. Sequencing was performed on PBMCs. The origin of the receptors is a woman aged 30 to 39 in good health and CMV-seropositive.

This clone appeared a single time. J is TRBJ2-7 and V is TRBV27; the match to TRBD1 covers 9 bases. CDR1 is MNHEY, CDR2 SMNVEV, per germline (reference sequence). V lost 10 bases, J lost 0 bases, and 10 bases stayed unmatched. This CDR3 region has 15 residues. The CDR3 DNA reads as TGTGCCACCCACCCCGGGGACAGGGTCTCCTACGAGCAGTACTTC. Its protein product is CATHPGDRVSYEQYF.

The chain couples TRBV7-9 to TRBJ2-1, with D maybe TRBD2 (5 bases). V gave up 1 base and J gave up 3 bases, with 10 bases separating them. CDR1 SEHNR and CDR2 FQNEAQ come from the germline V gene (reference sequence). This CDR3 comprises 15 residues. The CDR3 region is CASSLGLAFYNEQFF. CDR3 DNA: TGTGCCAGCAGCTTAGGCCTAGCCTTCTACAATGAGCAGTTCTTC.

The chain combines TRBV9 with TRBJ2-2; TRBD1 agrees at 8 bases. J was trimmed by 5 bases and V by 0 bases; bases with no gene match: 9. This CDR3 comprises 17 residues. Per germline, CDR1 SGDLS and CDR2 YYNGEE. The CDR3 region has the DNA TGTGCCAGCAGCGTAGAGTCCCAGGGGGCGTTGACCGGGGAGCTGTTTTTT. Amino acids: CASSVESQGALTGELFF.

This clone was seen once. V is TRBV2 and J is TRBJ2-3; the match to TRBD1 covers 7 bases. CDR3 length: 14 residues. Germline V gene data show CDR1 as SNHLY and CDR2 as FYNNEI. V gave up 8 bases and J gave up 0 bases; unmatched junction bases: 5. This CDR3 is CASAPGQSTDTQYF. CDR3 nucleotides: TGTGCCAGCGCTCCGGGACAGAGCACAGATACGCAGTATTTT.

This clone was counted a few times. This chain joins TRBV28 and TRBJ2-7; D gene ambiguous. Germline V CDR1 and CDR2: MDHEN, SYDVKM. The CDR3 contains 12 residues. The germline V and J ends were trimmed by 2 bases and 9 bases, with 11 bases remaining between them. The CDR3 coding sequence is TGTGCCAGCAGTTTACCAGCAAGGGCGCAGTACTTC. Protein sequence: CASSLPARAQYF.

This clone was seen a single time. The CDR3 bases are TGTGCCAGCAGCATGTGGGACAGGGGAAATGAAAAACTGTTTTTT. It yields the protein CASSMWDRGNEKLFF. This rearrangement joins TRBV28 to TRBJ1-4; 10 nucleotides align to TRBD1. Germline trimming cut 6 bases from V and 5 bases from J; bases unmatched to any gene: 6. CDR1 MDHEN and CDR2 SYDVKM come from the germline V gene. There are 15 residues in the CDR3. Full variable domain (missing parts from reference TRBV28 and TRBJ1-4): DVKVTQSSRYLVKRTGEKVFLECVQDMDHENMFWYRQDPGLGLRLIYFSYDVKMKEKGDIPEGYSVSREKKERFSLILESASTNQTSMYLCASSMWDRGNEKLFFGSGTQLSVL.

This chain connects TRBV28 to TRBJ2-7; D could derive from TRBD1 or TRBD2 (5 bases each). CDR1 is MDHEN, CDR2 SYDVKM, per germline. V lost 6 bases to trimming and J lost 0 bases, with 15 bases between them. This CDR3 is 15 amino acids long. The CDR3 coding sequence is TGTGCCAGCAGCCTCTCCGGGGCTAGCTCCTACGAGCAGTACTTC. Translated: CASSLSGASSYEQYF.

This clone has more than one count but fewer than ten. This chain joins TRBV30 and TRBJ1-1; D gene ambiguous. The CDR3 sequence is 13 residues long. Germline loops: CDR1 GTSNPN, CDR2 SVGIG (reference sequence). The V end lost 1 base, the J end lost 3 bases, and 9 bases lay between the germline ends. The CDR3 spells CAWSEGSHTEAFF. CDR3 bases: TGTGCCTGGAGTGAGGGTTCCCACACTGAAGCTTTCTTT.

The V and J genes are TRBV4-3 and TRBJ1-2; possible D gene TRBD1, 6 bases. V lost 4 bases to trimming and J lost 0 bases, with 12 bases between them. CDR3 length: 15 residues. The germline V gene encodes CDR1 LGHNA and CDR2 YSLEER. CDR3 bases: TGCGCCAGCAGCCGCGAAAGGACAGCTAACTATGGCTACACCTTC. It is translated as CASSRERTANYGYTF.

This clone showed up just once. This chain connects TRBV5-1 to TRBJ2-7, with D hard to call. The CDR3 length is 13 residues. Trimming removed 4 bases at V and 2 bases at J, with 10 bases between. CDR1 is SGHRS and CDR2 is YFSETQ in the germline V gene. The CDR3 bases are TGCGCCAGCAGCCCTTTGTCAGCCTACGAGCAGTACTTC. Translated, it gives CASSPLSAYEQYF. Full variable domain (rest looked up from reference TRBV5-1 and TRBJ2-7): KAGVTQTPRYLIKTRGQQVTLSCSPISGHRSVSWYQQTPGQGLQFLFEYFSETQRNKGNFPGRFSGRQFSNSRSEMNVSTLELGDSALYLCASSPLSAYEQYFGPGTRLTVT.

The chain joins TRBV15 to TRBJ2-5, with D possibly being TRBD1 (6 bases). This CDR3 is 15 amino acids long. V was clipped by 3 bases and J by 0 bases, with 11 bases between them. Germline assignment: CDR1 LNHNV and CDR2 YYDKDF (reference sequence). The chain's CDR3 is CATSRRGSYQETQYF. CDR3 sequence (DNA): TGTGCCACCAGCAGGAGGGGGTCATACCAAGAGACCCAGTACTTC.

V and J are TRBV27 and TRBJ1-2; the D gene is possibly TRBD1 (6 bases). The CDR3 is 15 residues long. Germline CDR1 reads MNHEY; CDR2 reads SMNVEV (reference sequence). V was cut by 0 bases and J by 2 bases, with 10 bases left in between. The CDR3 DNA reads TGTGCCAGCAGTTTATCGACGGGACACAACTATGGCTACACCTTC. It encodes CASSLSTGHNYGYTF.

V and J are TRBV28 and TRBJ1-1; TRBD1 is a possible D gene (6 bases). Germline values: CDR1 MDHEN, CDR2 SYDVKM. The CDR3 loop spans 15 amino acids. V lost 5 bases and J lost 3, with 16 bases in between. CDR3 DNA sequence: TGTGCCAGCAGTCCCCGGGGGGGGGCCTACACTGAAGCTTTCTTT. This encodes CASSPRGGAYTEAFF.

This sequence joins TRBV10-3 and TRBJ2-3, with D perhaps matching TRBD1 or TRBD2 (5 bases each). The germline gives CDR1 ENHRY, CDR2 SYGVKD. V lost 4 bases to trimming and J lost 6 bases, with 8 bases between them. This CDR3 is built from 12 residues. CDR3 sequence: CAISAGPDTQYF. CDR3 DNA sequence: TGTGCCATCAGTGCGGGGCCTGATACGCAGTATTTT.

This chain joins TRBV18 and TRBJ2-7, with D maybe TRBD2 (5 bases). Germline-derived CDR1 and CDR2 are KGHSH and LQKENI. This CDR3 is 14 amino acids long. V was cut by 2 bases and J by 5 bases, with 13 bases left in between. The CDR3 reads CASSPYPGSDEQYF. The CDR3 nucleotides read TGTGCCAGCTCACCATACCCGGGATCGGACGAGCAGTACTTC.

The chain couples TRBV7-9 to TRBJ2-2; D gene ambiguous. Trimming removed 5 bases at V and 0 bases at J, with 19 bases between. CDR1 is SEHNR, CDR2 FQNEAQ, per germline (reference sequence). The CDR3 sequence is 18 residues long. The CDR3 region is CASSALVFSDSNTGELFF. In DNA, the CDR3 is TGTGCCAGCAGCGCCCTGGTTTTTTCCGATTCGAACACCGGGGAGCTGTTTTTT.

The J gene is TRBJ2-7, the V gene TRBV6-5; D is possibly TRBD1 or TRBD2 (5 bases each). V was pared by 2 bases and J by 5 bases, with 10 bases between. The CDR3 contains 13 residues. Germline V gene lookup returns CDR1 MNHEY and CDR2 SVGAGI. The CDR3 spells CASSYTRGNEQYF. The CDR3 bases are TGTGCCAGCAGTTACACGAGGGGCAACGAGCAGTACTTC.

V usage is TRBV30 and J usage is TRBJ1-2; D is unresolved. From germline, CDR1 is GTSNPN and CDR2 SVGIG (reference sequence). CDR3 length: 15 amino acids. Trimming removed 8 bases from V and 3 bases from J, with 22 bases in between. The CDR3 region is CATSLFGGPDYGYTF. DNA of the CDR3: TGTGCCACATCCCTTTTCGGAGGGCCGGACTATGGCTACACCTTC.

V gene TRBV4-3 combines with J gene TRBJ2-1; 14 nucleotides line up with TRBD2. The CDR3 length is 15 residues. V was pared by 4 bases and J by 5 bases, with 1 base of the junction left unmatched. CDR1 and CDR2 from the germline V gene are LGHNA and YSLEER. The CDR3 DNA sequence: TGCGCCAGCAGCCCGGGACTAGCGGGGGACAATGAGCAGTTCTTC. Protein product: CASSPGLAGDNEQFF.

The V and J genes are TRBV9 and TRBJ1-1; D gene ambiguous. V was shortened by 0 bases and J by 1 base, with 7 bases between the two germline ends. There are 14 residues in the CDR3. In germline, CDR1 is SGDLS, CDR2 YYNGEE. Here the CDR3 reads CASSVGPENTEAFF. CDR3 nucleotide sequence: TGTGCCAGCAGCGTAGGACCAGAGAACACTGAAGCTTTCTTT.

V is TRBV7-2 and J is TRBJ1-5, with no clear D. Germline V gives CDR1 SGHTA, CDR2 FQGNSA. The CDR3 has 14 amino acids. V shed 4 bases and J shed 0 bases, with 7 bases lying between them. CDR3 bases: TGTGCCAGCAGCTCCAGGAATAGCAATCAGCCCCAGCATTTT. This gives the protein CASSSRNSNQPQHF.

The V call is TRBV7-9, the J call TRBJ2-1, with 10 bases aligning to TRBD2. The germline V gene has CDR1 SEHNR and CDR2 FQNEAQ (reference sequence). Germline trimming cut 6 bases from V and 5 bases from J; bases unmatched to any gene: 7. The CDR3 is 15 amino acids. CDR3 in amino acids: CASRTGTSDHNEQFF. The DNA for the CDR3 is TGTGCCAGCAGGACCGGGACTAGCGACCACAATGAGCAGTTCTTC.

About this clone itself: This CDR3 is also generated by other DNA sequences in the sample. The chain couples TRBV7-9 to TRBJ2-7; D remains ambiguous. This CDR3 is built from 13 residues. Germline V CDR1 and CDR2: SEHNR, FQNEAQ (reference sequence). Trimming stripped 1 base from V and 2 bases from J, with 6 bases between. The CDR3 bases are TGTGCCAGCAGCTTAGTGAGTACCTACGAGCAGTACTTC. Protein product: CASSLVSTYEQYF. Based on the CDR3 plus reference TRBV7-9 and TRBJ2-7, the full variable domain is DTGVSQNPRHKITKRGQNVTFRCDPISEHNRLYWYRQTLGQGPEFLTYFQNEAQLEKSRLLSDRFSAERPKGSFSTLEIQRTEQGDSAMYLCASSLVSTYEQYFGPGTRLTVT.

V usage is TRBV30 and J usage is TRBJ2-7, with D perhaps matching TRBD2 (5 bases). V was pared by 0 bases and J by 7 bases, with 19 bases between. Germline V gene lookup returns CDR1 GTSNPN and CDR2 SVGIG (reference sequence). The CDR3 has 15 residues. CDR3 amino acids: CAWSVSGLAIGEQYF. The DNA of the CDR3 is TGTGCCTGGAGTGTATCCGGACTGGCGATTGGGGAGCAGTACTTC.